This entry lists 16 T cell receptor beta chains sequenced from one sample in a study of T cell clusters in autoimmune cytopenias. TRB rearrangements were amplified by touch-down multiplex PCR with mixed TRB-A/B primers. Each CDR3 protein gets one entry in TCRdb, which reprocessed the multiplex PCR reads and gives no DNA. The ten most abundant clones cover 7% of a sample with some 5,000 distinct CDR3 sequences. TRB amplification used around 0.25 ug of peripheral blood genomic DNA. A further study also used this sample, focusing on T cell repertoires in aging, cancer and after chemotherapy.

The sequenced sample was peripheral blood. These receptors came from a human donor in good health.

By frequency, this clonotype registers medium-sized. CDR3 in amino acids: CAISDPDQDQYF. The V call is TRBV10-3, the J call TRBJ2-5; without DNA, the TCRdb call of TRBD1 cannot be checked. Germline V gene data show CDR1 as ENHRY and CDR2 as SYGVKD. CDR3 length equals 12 residues.

This rearrangement joins TRBV20-1 to TRBJ2-2; the D call of TRBD2 rests on TCRdb alone, since no DNA is present to check it. This CDR3 spans 15 amino acids. The germline CDR1 and CDR2 sequences are DFQATT and SNEGSKA (reference sequence). The CDR3: CSAPIAGATTGELFF.

This clonotype is labeled medium-sized based on frequency. The chain carries TRBV6-5 and TRBJ1-4; checking the TCRdb D call of TRBD1 is not possible without DNA. CDR3 size: 16 residues. Germline-derived CDR1 and CDR2 are MNHEY and SVGAGI. The chain's CDR3 is CASCLYRAPTNEKLFF.

V is TRBV24-1 and J is TRBJ2-2; TCRdb's assignment of TRBD2 cannot be checked, as there is no DNA. CDR1 is KGHDR and CDR2 is SFDVKD in the germline V gene. The CDR3 is 14 residues long. CDR3 in amino acids: CATSAHYAGGELFF.

This clonotype is called medium-sized based on its frequency. The chain joins TRBV7-2 to TRBJ2-3. The V gene's germline CDR1 is SGHTA and CDR2 FQGNSA. The CDR3 has 15 amino acids. CDR3 sequence: CASSLGRISTDTQYF. Together with reference TRBV7-2 and TRBJ2-3, the CDR3 gives the full variable domain: GAGVSQSPSNKVTEKGKDVELRCDPISGHTALYWYRQSLGQGLEFLIYFQGNSAPDKSGLPSDRFSAERTGGSVSTLTIQRTQQEDSAVYLCASSLGRISTDTQYFGPGTRLTVL.

This clonotype counts as medium-sized by frequency. The chain joins TRBV29-1 to TRBJ2-2; TCRdb designates TRBD2, a call that cannot be tested without DNA. Germline V gene lookup returns CDR1 SQVTM and CDR2 ANQGSEA. The CDR3 sequence is 12 residues long. This chain's CDR3 is CSVTRGSGELFF.

CDR3 sequence reads: CAISESEPAVREQFF. The chain uses TRBV10-3 and TRBJ2-1; TCRdb's D call of TRBD2 is untestable without DNA. This CDR3 has 15 residues. Germline lookup yields CDR1 ENHRY and CDR2 SYGVKD.

The chain employs TRBV20-1 and TRBJ2-1; TCRdb gives TRBD1 as the D gene, but with no DNA this cannot be confirmed. Germline values: CDR1 DFQATT, CDR2 SNEGSKA (reference sequence). This CDR3 has 11 amino acids. CDR3: CSASLGQEQFF.

J is TRBJ2-7 and V is TRBV6-2 or TRBV6-3. This CDR3 contains 12 residues. Germline assignment: CDR1 MNHEY and CDR2 SVGEGT. The CDR3 here is CASTGGPYEQYF.

This rearrangement joins TRBV7-6 to TRBJ2-5; TCRdb calls TRBD2, which cannot be checked without DNA. This CDR3 is 16 amino acids long. Germline CDR1 reads SGHVS; CDR2 reads FNYEAQ. CDR3 loop: CASSSTTSGVEGTQYF.

According to its frequency, this clonotype is medium-sized. The chain carries TRBV6-5 and TRBJ2-1; the TCRdb D gene call, TRBD2, has no DNA to confirm it. CDR3 length: 13 amino acids. Germline lookup yields CDR1 MNHEY and CDR2 SVGAGI. The CDR3 region is CASSYSNGGPMFF.

This rearrangement joins TRBV6-4 to TRBJ2-1. The length of the CDR3 is 17 residues. CDR1 and CDR2 (germline): MRHNA, SNTAGT. CDR3 amino acids: CASSEGYGYSADNEQFF.

This clonotype is labeled medium-sized based on frequency. V usage is TRBV5-4 and J usage is TRBJ2-7. The CDR3 is 15 amino acids. The germline V gene has CDR1 SGHNT and CDR2 YYREEE (reference sequence). CDR3 protein: CASSPPLGSSYEQYF. The full variable domain, completed using reference TRBV5-4 and TRBJ2-7, is ETGVTQSPTHLIKTRGQQVTLRCSSQSGHNTVSWYQQALGQGPQFIFQYYREEENGRGNFPPRFSGLQFPNYSSELNVNALELDDSALYLCASSPPLGSSYEQYFGPGTRLTVT.

The chain couples TRBV20-1 to TRBJ1-2; the TCRdb D gene call, TRBD1, has no DNA to confirm it. This CDR3 region has 13 residues. Germline lookup yields CDR1 DFQATT and CDR2 SNEGSKA (reference sequence). The CDR3 loop is CSATQDRGGGYTF.

This clonotype is medium-sized (0.01 to 0.1%) by frequency. The rearrangement uses TRBV12-3 or TRBV12-4 and TRBJ2-7; TCRdb reports TRBD2, a call that lacks DNA to check it against. This CDR3 has 12 residues. The chain's CDR3 is CASSPMEGEQYF.

This rearrangement joins TRBV10-3 to TRBJ2-5; as DNA is missing, the TRBD1 call by TCRdb cannot be tested. Germline CDR1 and CDR2: ENHRY and SYGVKD. This CDR3 comprises 15 residues. The CDR3 spells CAISESSDIQETQYF.